Included here is one TCR beta chain sequence, with context. These data are taken from a study of somatic mutations in cytotoxic T cells in rheumatoid arthritis. About the study: An approximately 29 ml EDTA sample of patient blood was drawn right after diagnosis, before any treatment. Flow sorting yielded some V beta antibody-stained T-cell populations at nearly 100% purity, among them V beta1+ cells sequenced for TCRB.

V gave up 3 bases and J gave up 4 bases, with 16 bases separating them. The germline V gene has CDR1 SGDLS and CDR2 YYNGEE. This CDR3 spans 16 amino acids. Data came from immunoSEQ multiplex PCR; TCRdb stores just in-frame clones and leaves some out. Among about 10,000 clones listed, approximately 80% were seen once. Material: CD8+ T cells sorted from blood. The TCR sequence derives from an adult with rheumatoid arthritis. The chain is built from TRBV9 and TRBJ2-2; possibly TRBD1 for D (7 bases). The CDR3, as DNA: TGTGCCAGCAGCGGAGGCCAGGGGGGACGCACCGGGGAGCTGTTTTTT. This codes for CASSGGQGGRTGELFF.